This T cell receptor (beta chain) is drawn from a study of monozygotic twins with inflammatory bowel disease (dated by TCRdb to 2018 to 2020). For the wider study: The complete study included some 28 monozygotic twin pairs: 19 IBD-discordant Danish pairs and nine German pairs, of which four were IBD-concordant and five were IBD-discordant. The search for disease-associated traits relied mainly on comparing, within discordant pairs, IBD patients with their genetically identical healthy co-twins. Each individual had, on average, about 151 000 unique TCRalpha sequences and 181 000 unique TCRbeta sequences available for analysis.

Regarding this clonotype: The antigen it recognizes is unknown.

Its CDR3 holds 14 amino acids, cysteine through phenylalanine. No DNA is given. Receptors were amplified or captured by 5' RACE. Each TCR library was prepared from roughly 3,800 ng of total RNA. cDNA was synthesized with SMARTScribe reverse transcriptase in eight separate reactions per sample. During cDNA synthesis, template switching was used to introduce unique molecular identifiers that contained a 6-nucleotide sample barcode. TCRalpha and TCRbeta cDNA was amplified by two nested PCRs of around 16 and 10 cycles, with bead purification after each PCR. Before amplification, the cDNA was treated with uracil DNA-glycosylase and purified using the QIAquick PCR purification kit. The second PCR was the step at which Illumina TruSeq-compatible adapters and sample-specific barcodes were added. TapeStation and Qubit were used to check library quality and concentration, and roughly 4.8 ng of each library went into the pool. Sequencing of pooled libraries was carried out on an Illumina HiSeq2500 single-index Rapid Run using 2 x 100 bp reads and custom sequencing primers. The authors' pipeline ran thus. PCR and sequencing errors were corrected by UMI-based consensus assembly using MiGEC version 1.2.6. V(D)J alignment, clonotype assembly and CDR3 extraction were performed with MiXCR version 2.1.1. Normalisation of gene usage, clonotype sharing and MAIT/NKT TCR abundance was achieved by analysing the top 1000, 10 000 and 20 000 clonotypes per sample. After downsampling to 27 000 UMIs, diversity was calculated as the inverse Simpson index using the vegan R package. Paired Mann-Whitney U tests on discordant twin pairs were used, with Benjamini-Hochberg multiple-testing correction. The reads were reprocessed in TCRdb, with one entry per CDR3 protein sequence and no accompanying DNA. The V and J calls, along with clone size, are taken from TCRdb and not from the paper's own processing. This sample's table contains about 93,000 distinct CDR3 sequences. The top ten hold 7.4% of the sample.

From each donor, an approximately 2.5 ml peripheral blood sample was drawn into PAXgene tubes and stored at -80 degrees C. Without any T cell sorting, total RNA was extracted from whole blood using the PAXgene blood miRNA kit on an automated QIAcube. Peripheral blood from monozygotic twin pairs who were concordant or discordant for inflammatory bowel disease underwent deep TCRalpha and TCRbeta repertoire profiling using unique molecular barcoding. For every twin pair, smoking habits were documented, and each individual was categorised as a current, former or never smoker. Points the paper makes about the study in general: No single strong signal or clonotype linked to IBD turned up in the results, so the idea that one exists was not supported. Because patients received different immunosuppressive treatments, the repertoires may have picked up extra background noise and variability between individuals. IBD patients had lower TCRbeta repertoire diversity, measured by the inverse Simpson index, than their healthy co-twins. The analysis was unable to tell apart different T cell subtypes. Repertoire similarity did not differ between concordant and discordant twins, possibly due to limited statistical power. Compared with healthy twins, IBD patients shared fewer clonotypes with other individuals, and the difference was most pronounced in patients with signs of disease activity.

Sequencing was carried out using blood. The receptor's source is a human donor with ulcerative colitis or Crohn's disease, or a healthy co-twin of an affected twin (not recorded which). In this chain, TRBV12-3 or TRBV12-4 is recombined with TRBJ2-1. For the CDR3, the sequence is CASSLNYSYNEQFF.